This TCR beta chain was documented in a study of human T cells and chemical hapten exposure. The CDR3 runs to 17 residues. The ends lost 2 bases at V and 4 bases at J; junction bases unmatched: 9. Germline loops: CDR1 SEHNR, CDR2 FQNEAQ (reference sequence). Worth noting for this clonotype: Antigen unknown.

The study's library attached unique molecular identifiers to single cDNA molecules. TCRdb reanalysed the RACE reads using MiXCR and keeps one entry per CDR3 protein. This sample carries about 350,000 distinct CDR3 sequences, around 5.5% of them seen once, and the ten largest clones take about 7.7%. Study-level findings and limits: Positive correlation was observed between PT1 expanded TCR counts and patch test score.

Time point described: pre-sensitization, week 0. Treatment in this sample: therapeutic diphenylcyclopropenone sensitization with weekly scalp DPC. People who gave samples had alopecia, were 18 to 70 years old, and were suitable for DPC. Whole blood that had not been fractionated was the source of extracted total RNA. The receptor was isolated from a young woman with alopecia areata. Some clones in this sample may be carry-over from other donors' samples. The chain links TRBV7-9 to TRBJ2-2, with TRBD1 matching 8 bases. Here the sequenced sample was whole blood, taken in connection with sensitization to the hapten diphenylcyclopropenone (DPC). CDR3 nucleotides: TGTGCCAGCAGCTTACCAAAGACAGGGGCCGGCACCGGGGAGCTGTTTTTT. Amino acids: CASSLPKTGAGTGELFF.